Listed below are T cell receptor beta chains from one sample, sequenced in a study of cytomegalovirus exposure and HLA in healthy donors. TCRdb keeps only in-frame clones here, not all; method: immunoSEQ multiplex PCR. The sample lists over 150,000 clones; around 77% were seen once. The sequenced material came from PBMCs. These receptor sequences come from a woman between 18 and 29 years old in good health and CMV-seronegative. The CDR3 runs from the conserved cysteine through the conserved F or W. The order of the fields is J gene, V gene, CDR3 protein.

TRBJ2-7 | TRBV28 | CASSRQHRPFHEQYF
TRBJ1-5 | TRBV28 | CASTVMHQPQHF
TRBJ2-2 | TRBV4-2 | CASSNPPGLAGDPNTGELFF
TRBJ1-2 | TRBV19 | CASSRQGSNYGYTF
TRBJ2-7 | TRBV29-1 | CSVEENRNYEQYF
TRBJ1-6 | TRBV9 | CASSPGQGISPLHF
TRBJ1-1 | TRBV25-1 | CASSDQLQGAFF
TRBJ2-3 | TRBV21-1 | CASSKTRVGTDTQYF
TRBJ2-2 | TRBV7-9 | CASSSQGVYAGELFF
TRBJ1-6 | TRBV28 | CASSLPKGQGENSPLHF
TRBJ2-2 | TRBV6-5 | CASSYRTVTTGELFF